This TCR beta chain was identified during a study of regulatory T cells in long-lasting Graves disease (dated by TCRdb to the early 2020s). Regarding the study in general: Antithyroid drugs had been taken for less than 3 months by newly diagnosed Graves' disease patients. Persistent Graves' disease patients were compared with newly diagnosed Graves' disease patients by peripheral blood TCR sequencing and RNA sequencing. The study was registered as a clinical trial and conducted in China. A total of roughly 33 samples were covered by TCR sequencing, comprising some 13 persistent and around 20 newly diagnosed Graves' disease patients.

Here is what the overall study found, with its caveats: Patients with persistent disease shared more public clonotypes (around 2,700) than newly diagnosed patients did (about 1,000). The study examined only peripheral blood because the primary lesion, thyroid tissue, could not be accessed. Lower TCR Shannon entropy and fewer highly expanded clones were observed in persistent Graves' disease patients than in newly diagnosed patients, which suggested clonal expansion. The small sample size was acknowledged by the authors as a limitation that may reduce accuracy. TRBV28, TRBJ1-2 and TRBJ2-5 were preferentially used in persistent disease, while TRBV20-1 and TRBJ2-1 were favored in newly diagnosed disease. Only the TCR beta chain was sequenced and analyzed.

V ends up 5 bases short and J 7 bases short, with an unmatched junction base count of 6. The germline V gene provides CDR1 MDHEN and CDR2 SYDVKM. There are 14 amino acids in the CDR3, from cysteine to phenylalanine inclusive. The entry retains the CDR3 DNA only, 42 bases that are in frame from base 1. Ten or more counts support this clonotype. There is no known antigen for this receptor. Base quality data are lacking; no much larger clone is found one base away. Library method: multiplex PCR. Sequencing instrument: Illumina HiSeq 4000. To build TCR beta libraries, CDR3 regions were amplified by Arm-PCR using iRepertoire HTBI primers. Before sequencing, the PCR products underwent gel purification. As for how the authors treated the data: Across samples, around 58 TRBV and 13 to 15 TRBJ segments were identified and used for gene usage analysis of CDR3 amino acid clonotypes. Filtered high-quality paired reads were merged into contigs using COPE and FqMerger. BLAST was used to align contigs to IMGT TRBV, TRBD and TRBJ reference genes, with CDR3 defined following IMGT. Any clonotype with a frequency above 0.1% was counted as a highly expanded clone. Shannon entropy was used to measure repertoire diversity, and the Gini coefficient was used to measure V-J evenness. A clonotype found in more than one individual was treated as public. Through fastp at Q25 and MiXCR, TCRdb rebuilt clones from the public reads, retaining in-frame beta chains. Each CDR3 protein gets just one entry, which takes the most common genes and DNA from the rows behind it. The V and J calls and clone size come from TCRdb's table, not from the authors' own analysis. The sample data list around 330,000 distinct CDR3 sequences, and over 15% of these were observed just once. The ten largest clonotypes hold about two fifths of the sample.

This specimen's time point label, interpreted: newly diagnosed GD, antithyroid drugs for less than 3 months. RNA was extracted from PBMCs in TRIzol for both TCR sequencing and RNA sequencing. Graves' disease was diagnosed according to American Thyroid Association guidelines. The patients came from an endocrinology department in Xi'an, China. From each patient, around 9 milliliters of peripheral blood was collected into an EDTA anticoagulant tube. PBMCs were isolated by Ficoll Paque Plus density gradient separation without further T cell sorting. An Agilent 2100 Bioanalyzer and agarose gel were used to assess RNA quality, and a NanoDrop 2000 was used to measure RNA concentration.

The sequence was obtained from a female donor with Graves disease. This chain joins TRBV28 to TRBJ1-5, and 9 junctional nucleotides match TRBD1. The sample consisted of peripheral blood mononuclear cells (PBMCs), taken at new diagnosis, from a patient treated with antithyroid drugs. The bases are TGTGCCAGCAGTATTACAGGGGGCGACCAGCCCCAGCATTTT. This encodes CASSITGGDQPQHF. Beyond the CDR3, the reference TRBV28 and TRBJ1-5 genes provide the residues; the full variable domain reads: DVKVTQSSRYLVKRTGEKVFLECVQDMDHENMFWYRQDPGLGLRLIYFSYDVKMKEKGDIPEGYSVSREKKERFSLILESASTNQTSMYLCASSITGGDQPQHFGDGTRLSIL.